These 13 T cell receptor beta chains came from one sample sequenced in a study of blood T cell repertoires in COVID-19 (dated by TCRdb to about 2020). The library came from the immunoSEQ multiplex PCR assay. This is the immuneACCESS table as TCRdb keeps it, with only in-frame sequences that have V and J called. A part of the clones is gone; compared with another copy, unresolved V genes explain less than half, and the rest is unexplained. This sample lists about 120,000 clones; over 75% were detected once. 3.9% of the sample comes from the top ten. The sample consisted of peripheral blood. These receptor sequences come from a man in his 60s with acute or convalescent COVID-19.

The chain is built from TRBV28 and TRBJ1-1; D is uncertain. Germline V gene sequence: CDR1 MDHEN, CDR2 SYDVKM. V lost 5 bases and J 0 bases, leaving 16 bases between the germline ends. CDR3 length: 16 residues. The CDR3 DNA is TGTGCCAGCAGTCTGCTCCATTCAGGTATGAACACTGAAGCTTTCTTT. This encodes CASSLLHSGMNTEAFF.

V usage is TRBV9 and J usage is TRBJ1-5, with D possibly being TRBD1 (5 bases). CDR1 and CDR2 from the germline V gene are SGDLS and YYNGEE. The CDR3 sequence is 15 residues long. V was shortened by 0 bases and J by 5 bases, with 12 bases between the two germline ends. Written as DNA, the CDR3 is TGTGCCAGCAGCGTAGAAGCAGGGAGGGATCAGCCCCAGCATTTT. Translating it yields CASSVEAGRDQPQHF.

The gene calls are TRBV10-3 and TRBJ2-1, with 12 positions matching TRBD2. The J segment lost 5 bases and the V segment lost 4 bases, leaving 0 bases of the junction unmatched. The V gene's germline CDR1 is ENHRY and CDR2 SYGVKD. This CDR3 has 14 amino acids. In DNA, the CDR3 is TGTGCCATCAGTGCTAGCGGGAGGGACAATGAGCAGTTCTTC. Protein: CAISASGRDNEQFF.

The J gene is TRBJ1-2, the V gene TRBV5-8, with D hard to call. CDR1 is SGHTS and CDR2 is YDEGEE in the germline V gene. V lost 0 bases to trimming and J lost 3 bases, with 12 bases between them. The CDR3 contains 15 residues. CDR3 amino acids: CASSLDSFGYYGYTF. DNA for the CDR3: TGTGCCAGCAGCTTGGACAGTTTTGGTTACTATGGCTACACCTTC. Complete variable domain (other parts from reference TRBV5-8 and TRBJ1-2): EAGVTQSPTHLIKTRGQQATLRCSPISGHTSVYWYQQALGLGLQFLLWYDEGEERNRGNFPPRFSGRQFPNYSSELNVNALELEDSALYLCASSLDSFGYYGYTFGSGTRLTVV.

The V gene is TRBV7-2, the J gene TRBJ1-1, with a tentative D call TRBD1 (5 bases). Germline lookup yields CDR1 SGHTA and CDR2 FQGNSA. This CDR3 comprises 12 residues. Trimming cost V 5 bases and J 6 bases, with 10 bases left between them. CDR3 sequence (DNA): TGTGCCAGCAGCCAAGGGGTCCCTGAAGCTTTCTTT. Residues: CASSQGVPEAFF.

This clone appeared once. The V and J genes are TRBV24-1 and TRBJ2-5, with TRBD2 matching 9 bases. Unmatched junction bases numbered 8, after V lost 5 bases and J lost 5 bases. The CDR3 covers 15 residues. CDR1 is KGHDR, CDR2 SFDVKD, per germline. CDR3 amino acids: CATSALSGSGETQYF. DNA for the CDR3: TGTGCCACCAGTGCCCTTAGCGGGAGCGGGGAGACCCAGTACTTC.

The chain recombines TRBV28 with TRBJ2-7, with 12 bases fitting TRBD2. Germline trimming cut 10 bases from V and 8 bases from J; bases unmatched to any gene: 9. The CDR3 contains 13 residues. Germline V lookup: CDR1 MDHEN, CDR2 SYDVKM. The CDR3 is CATLTSGSLKQYF. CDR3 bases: TGTGCCACCCTGACTAGCGGGAGTCTAAAGCAGTACTTC.

CDR3 DNA sequence: TGTGCCAGCAGCTTCCGACTAGCGGCCTACACAGATACGCAGTATTTT. It is translated as CASSFRLAAYTDTQYF. The V call is TRBV7-2, the J call TRBJ2-3, with TRBD2 matching over 9 bases. Looked up from germline, CDR1 is SGHTA and CDR2 is FQGNSA. V shed 3 bases, J shed 2 bases, and the junction held 6 bases outside the gene matches. The CDR3 length is 16 residues.

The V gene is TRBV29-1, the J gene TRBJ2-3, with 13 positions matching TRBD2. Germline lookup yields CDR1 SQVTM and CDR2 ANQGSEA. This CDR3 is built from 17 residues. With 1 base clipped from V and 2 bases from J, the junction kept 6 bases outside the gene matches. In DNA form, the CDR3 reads TGCAGCGTTGAAGGGGGGGGACTAGCGGGACTCACAGATACGCAGTATTTT. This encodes CSVEGGGLAGLTDTQYF.

The DNA for the CDR3 is TGTGCCAGCTCACCTCCCGGGACAGGGTGGGCGAGCTCCTACGAGCAGTACTTC. Amino acid sequence: CASSPPGTGWASSYEQYF. The V gene is TRBV18, the J gene TRBJ2-7; the match to TRBD1 covers 9 bases. Losses at the gene ends were 3 bases for V and 0 bases for J; bases not matched to a gene: 12. The CDR3 runs 18 residues. Germline-derived CDR1 and CDR2 are KGHSH and LQKENI.

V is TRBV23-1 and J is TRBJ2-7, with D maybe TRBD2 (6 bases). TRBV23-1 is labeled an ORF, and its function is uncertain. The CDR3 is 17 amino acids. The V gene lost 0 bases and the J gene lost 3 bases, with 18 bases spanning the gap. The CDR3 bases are TGCGCCAGCAGTCAATCCCCAGTGCGGGACGGGAACTACGAGCAGTACTTC. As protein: CASSQSPVRDGNYEQYF.

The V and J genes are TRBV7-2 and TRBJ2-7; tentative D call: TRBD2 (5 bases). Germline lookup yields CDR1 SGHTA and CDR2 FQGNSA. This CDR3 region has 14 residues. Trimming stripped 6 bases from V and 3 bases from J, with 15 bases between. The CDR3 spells CASSQSRGSYEQYF. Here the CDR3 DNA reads TGTGCCAGCAGTCAATCGAGAGGGAGCTACGAGCAGTACTTC.

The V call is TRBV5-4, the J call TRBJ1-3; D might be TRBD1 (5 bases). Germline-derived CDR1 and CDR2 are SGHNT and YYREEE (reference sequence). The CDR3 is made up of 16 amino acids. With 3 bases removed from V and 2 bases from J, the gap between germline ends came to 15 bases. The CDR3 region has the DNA TGTGCCAGCAGCTCCGCCGGGGGAGATACTGGAAACACCATATATTTT. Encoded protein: CASSSAGGDTGNTIYF.